The 3 T cell receptor beta chains listed next were all sequenced from one sample in a study of metastatic and nonmetastatic thyroid tumors. TCRdb re-called the PCR reads through MiXCR. The sample has tens of thousands of clones, more than 25% seen once; the top ten hold more than 8%. Patients were all untreated before their thyroid surgery. The sample taken for sequencing was blood. These receptors were collected from a male donor with papillary thyroid cancer or a benign thyroid nodule (not recorded which). Some clones in this sample may be carry-over from other donors' samples.

This clone showed up many times. The rearrangement uses TRBV28 and TRBJ1-1; D call uncertain. Germline lookup yields CDR1 MDHEN and CDR2 SYDVKM. The V end lost 3 bases, the J end lost 11 bases, and 19 bases lay between the germline ends. The CDR3 is 14 residues long. The CDR3 sequence is CASSLGFGVRSAFF. As DNA, the CDR3 is TGTGCCAGCAGTTTGGGTTTTGGGGTTCGCTCCGCTTTCTTT.

The chain combines TRBV20-1 with TRBJ2-2; 7 nucleotides align to TRBD1. The germline V gene has CDR1 DFQATT and CDR2 SNEGSKA (reference sequence). V lost 5 bases to trimming and J lost 2 bases; unmatched junction nucleotides: 5. CDR3 length equals 14 residues. CDR3 loop: CSAPRQGNTGELFF. The CDR3 bases are TGCAGTGCTCCGAGACAGGGTAACACCGGGGAGCTGTTTTTT.

With respect to this clone: One end of the junction fails to match germline, which may point to a read error. This chain links TRBV6-5 with TRBJ1-5; D is unclear. The germline CDR1 and CDR2 sequences are MNHEY and SVGAGI. The CDR3 is 15 amino acids. This CDR3 reads CASRYKAGSNQPQNF. In DNA, the CDR3 is TGTGCCAGCAGGTACAAGGCGGGGTCCAATCAGCCCCAGAATTTT.